These 3 T cell receptor beta chains share one sample of origin, sequenced in a study of OX40 agonist ivuxolimab in advanced cancers. Data came from immunoSEQ multiplex PCR; TCRdb stores just in-frame clones and leaves some out. The repertoire consists of about 94,000 clones, with 80% to 90% occurring once and the leading ten covering about 0.29%. The sample was CD4+ or CD8+ T cells sorted from blood, taken in a trial of the OX40 agonist ivuxolimab. Receptor source: an adult with an advanced solid tumor such as melanoma, head and neck, liver or kidney cancer.

The chain recombines TRBV19 with TRBJ2-7; 7 positions match TRBD2. This CDR3 is 15 amino acids long. The V gene's germline CDR1 is LNHDA and CDR2 SQIVND (reference sequence). The junction had 9 bases not matched to a gene; V was cut back by 5 bases and J by 2 bases. CDR3 nucleotide sequence: TGTGCCAGTAGTGGCGGGAGCACCCGAGCCTACGAGCAGTACTTC. Protein sequence: CASSGGSTRAYEQYF.

The rearrangement uses TRBV18 and TRBJ2-5; 8 bases are shared with TRBD1. Losses at the gene ends were 2 bases for V and 1 base for J; bases not matched to a gene: 3. This CDR3 spans 15 amino acids. Germline assignment: CDR1 KGHSH and CDR2 LQKENI. CDR3 sequence reads: CASSPRQGTQETQYF. In nucleotides, the CDR3 is TGTGCCAGCTCACCAAGACAGGGGACCCAAGAGACCCAGTACTTC.

This sequence joins TRBV10-1 and TRBJ2-7; 10 bases line up with TRBD1. V dropped 2 bases and J dropped 3; count of bases not matched to a gene: 7. This CDR3 contains 16 residues. Per germline, CDR1 WNHNN and CDR2 SYGVQD (reference sequence). The DNA of the CDR3 is TGCGCCAGCAGTGAGGGAGTGGACAGGGGGGTCTACGAGCAGTACTTC. Its protein product is CASSEGVDRGVYEQYF.